The rows below give T cell receptor beta chains drawn from one sample of a study of T-cell reconstitution after alpha-beta-depleted transplantation in children. MiXCR, applied by TCRdb to the PCR reads, yields one record per CDR3 protein. Seen here are about 540,000 distinct CDR3 sequences, 15% to 20% observed once, and the top ten hold about 3.1%. The sequencing here drew on PBMCs from the stem cell graft donor, taken from the stem cell graft. Receptors were obtained from a human donor who donated a stem cell graft to a child with acute lymphoblastic leukemia. The CDR3 runs from the conserved cysteine through the conserved F or W. Fields, in order: V gene, J gene, D gene, clone size, CDR3 protein, CDR3 DNA. D genes are given only for firm matches. Rows may omit the clone size; those that give it use once, few, many or a size class.

V: TRBV30; J: TRBJ1-1; D: .; size: .; CDR3: CAWAYGFSVMNTEAFF; DNA: TGTGCCTGGGCCTACGGGTTTAGCGTAATGAACACTGAAGCTTTCTTT
V: TRBV12-3/TRBV12-4; J: TRBJ2-7; D: TRBD1; size: .; CDR3: CASTSDRIDEQYF; DNA: TGTGCCAGCACCTCGGACAGGATCGACGAGCAGTACTTC
V: TRBV19; J: TRBJ1-2; D: .; size: .; CDR3: CASSIGQGRTDGYTF; DNA: TGTGCCAGTAGTATAGGCCAGGGGAGGACGGATGGCTACACCTTC
V: TRBV5-1; J: TRBJ2-2; D: .; size: .; CDR3: CASTIREVTGELFF; DNA: TGCGCCAGCACCATCAGGGAAGTAACCGGGGAGCTGTTTTTT
V: TRBV4-1; J: TRBJ2-3; D: .; size: .; CDR3: CASSQSRLVGNTDTQYF; DNA: TGCGCCAGCAGCCAGTCTCGACTAGTGGGGAACACAGATACGCAGTATTTT
V: TRBV29-1; J: TRBJ1-3; D: .; size: .; CDR3: CSAREGGMRSSGNTIYF; DNA: TGCAGCGCCCGTGAAGGGGGAATGAGAAGCTCTGGAAACACCATATATTTT
V: TRBV11-1; J: TRBJ2-7; D: .; size: .; CDR3: CASSLGGRDSPEQYF; DNA: TGTGCCAGCAGCTTAGGAGGCAGGGACTCACCGGAGCAGTACTTC
V: TRBV4-1; J: TRBJ2-7; D: .; size: .; CDR3: CASRGQYEQYF; DNA: TGCGCCAGCAGGGGACAATACGAGCAGTACTTC
V: TRBV20-1; J: TRBJ1-5; D: .; size: few; CDR3: CSARMGRVSNQPQHF; DNA: TGCAGTGCTAGAATGGGCAGGGTAAGCAATCAGCCCCAGCATTTT
V: TRBV7-3; J: TRBJ2-3; D: .; size: few; CDR3: CASSSQRGPLSPDTQYF; DNA: TGTGCCAGCAGCTCCCAACGGGGTCCATTGTCCCCAGATACGCAGTATTTT
V: TRBV13; J: TRBJ1-2; D: .; size: .; CDR3: CASNFRFLNYGYTF; DNA: TGTGCCAGCAACTTTAGATTTCTTAACTATGGCTACACCTTC
V: TRBV5-1; J: TRBJ2-7; D: .; size: few; CDR3: CASRWTDSSYEQYF; DNA: TGCGCCAGCAGGTGGACAGACAGCTCCTACGAGCAGTACTTC
V: TRBV5-4; J: TRBJ1-1; D: .; size: .; CDR3: CASSLGAAGFSEAFF; DNA: TGTGCCAGCAGCTTGGGGGCCGCAGGGTTTTCTGAAGCTTTCTTT
V: TRBV5-1; J: TRBJ2-5; D: TRBD1; size: few; CDR3: CASRQGEQETQYF; DNA: TGCGCCAGCCGACAGGGGGAACAAGAGACCCAGTACTTC
V: TRBV7-8; J: TRBJ2-7; D: .; size: many; CDR3: CASRLARGSYEQYF; DNA: TGTGCCAGCAGGTTAGCTCGGGGCTCCTACGAGCAGTACTTC
V: TRBV7-9; J: TRBJ2-7; D: .; size: .; CDR3: CASSLEQVSYEQYF; DNA: TGTGCCAGCAGCTTAGAACAGGTCTCCTACGAGCAGTACTTC
V: TRBV5-1; J: TRBJ1-1; D: .; size: .; CDR3: CASSKWTANTEAFF; DNA: TGCGCCAGCAGCAAGTGGACGGCGAACACTGAAGCTTTCTTT
V: TRBV4-1; J: TRBJ2-3; D: .; size: .; CDR3: CASRPRTVLDTQYF; DNA: TGCGCCAGCAGACCCAGGACAGTTCTGGATACGCAGTATTTT
V: TRBV20-1; J: TRBJ2-3; D: TRBD2; size: few; CDR3: CSATGLAYTDTQYF; DNA: TGCAGTGCTACTGGACTAGCATACACAGATACGCAGTATTTT
V: TRBV2; J: TRBJ2-7; D: .; size: .; CDR3: CASGQMDTASYEQYF; DNA: TGTGCCAGCGGACAAATGGACACAGCCTCCTACGAGCAGTACTTC
V: TRBV11-3; J: TRBJ2-2; D: .; size: .; CDR3: CASSQGMNTGELFF; DNA: TGTGCCAGCAGCCAGGGGATGAACACCGGGGAGCTGTTTTTT
V: TRBV15; J: TRBJ2-2; D: .; size: few; CDR3: CATSRHPDPTNTGELFF; DNA: TGTGCCACCAGCAGACATCCGGACCCGACGAACACCGGGGAGCTGTTTTTT
V: TRBV12-3/TRBV12-4; J: TRBJ1-5; D: .; size: .; CDR3: CASSLDHSPNQPQHF; DNA: TGTGCCAGCAGCTTAGACCATTCCCCCAATCAGCCCCAGCATTTT
V: TRBV4-1; J: TRBJ2-3; D: .; size: few; CDR3: CASSQGIGTQYF; DNA: TGCGCCAGCAGCCAAGGGATAGGTACGCAGTATTTT
V: TRBV9; J: TRBJ2-2; D: .; size: .; CDR3: CASSVGRGTGELFF; DNA: TGTGCCAGCAGCGTAGGCCGGGGCACCGGGGAGCTGTTTTTT
V: TRBV19; J: TRBJ2-6; D: TRBD1; size: .; CDR3: CASKGRGPSGANVLTF; DNA: TGTGCCAGTAAAGGCAGGGGGCCCTCTGGGGCCAACGTCCTGACTTTC
V: TRBV2; J: TRBJ1-2; D: .; size: .; CDR3: CASTSGDQYGYTF; DNA: TGTGCCAGCACTTCAGGGGATCAGTATGGCTACACCTTC
V: TRBV5-1; J: TRBJ2-7; D: TRBD2; size: few; CDR3: CASSFTSGRRYEQYF; DNA: TGCGCCAGCAGCTTCACTAGCGGGAGGCGCTACGAGCAGTACTTC
V: TRBV5-1; J: TRBJ2-1; D: .; size: few; CDR3: CASSVAAQGVNEQFF; DNA: TGCGCCAGCAGCGTCGCCGCACAGGGAGTTAATGAGCAGTTCTTC
V: TRBV27; J: TRBJ2-7; D: TRBD2; size: .; CDR3: CASSWFGLAGYEQYF; DNA: TGTGCCAGCAGTTGGTTTGGACTAGCGGGTTACGAGCAGTACTTC
V: TRBV4-2; J: TRBJ2-4; D: TRBD2; size: .; CDR3: CASSQDLAVAGSQYF; DNA: TGTGCCAGCAGCCAAGATCTCGCGGTAGCGGGTTCTCAGTACTTC
V: TRBV4-1; J: TRBJ2-7; D: .; size: few; CDR3: CASSQVEGHEQYF; DNA: TGCGCCAGCAGCCAAGTCGAAGGCCACGAGCAGTACTTC